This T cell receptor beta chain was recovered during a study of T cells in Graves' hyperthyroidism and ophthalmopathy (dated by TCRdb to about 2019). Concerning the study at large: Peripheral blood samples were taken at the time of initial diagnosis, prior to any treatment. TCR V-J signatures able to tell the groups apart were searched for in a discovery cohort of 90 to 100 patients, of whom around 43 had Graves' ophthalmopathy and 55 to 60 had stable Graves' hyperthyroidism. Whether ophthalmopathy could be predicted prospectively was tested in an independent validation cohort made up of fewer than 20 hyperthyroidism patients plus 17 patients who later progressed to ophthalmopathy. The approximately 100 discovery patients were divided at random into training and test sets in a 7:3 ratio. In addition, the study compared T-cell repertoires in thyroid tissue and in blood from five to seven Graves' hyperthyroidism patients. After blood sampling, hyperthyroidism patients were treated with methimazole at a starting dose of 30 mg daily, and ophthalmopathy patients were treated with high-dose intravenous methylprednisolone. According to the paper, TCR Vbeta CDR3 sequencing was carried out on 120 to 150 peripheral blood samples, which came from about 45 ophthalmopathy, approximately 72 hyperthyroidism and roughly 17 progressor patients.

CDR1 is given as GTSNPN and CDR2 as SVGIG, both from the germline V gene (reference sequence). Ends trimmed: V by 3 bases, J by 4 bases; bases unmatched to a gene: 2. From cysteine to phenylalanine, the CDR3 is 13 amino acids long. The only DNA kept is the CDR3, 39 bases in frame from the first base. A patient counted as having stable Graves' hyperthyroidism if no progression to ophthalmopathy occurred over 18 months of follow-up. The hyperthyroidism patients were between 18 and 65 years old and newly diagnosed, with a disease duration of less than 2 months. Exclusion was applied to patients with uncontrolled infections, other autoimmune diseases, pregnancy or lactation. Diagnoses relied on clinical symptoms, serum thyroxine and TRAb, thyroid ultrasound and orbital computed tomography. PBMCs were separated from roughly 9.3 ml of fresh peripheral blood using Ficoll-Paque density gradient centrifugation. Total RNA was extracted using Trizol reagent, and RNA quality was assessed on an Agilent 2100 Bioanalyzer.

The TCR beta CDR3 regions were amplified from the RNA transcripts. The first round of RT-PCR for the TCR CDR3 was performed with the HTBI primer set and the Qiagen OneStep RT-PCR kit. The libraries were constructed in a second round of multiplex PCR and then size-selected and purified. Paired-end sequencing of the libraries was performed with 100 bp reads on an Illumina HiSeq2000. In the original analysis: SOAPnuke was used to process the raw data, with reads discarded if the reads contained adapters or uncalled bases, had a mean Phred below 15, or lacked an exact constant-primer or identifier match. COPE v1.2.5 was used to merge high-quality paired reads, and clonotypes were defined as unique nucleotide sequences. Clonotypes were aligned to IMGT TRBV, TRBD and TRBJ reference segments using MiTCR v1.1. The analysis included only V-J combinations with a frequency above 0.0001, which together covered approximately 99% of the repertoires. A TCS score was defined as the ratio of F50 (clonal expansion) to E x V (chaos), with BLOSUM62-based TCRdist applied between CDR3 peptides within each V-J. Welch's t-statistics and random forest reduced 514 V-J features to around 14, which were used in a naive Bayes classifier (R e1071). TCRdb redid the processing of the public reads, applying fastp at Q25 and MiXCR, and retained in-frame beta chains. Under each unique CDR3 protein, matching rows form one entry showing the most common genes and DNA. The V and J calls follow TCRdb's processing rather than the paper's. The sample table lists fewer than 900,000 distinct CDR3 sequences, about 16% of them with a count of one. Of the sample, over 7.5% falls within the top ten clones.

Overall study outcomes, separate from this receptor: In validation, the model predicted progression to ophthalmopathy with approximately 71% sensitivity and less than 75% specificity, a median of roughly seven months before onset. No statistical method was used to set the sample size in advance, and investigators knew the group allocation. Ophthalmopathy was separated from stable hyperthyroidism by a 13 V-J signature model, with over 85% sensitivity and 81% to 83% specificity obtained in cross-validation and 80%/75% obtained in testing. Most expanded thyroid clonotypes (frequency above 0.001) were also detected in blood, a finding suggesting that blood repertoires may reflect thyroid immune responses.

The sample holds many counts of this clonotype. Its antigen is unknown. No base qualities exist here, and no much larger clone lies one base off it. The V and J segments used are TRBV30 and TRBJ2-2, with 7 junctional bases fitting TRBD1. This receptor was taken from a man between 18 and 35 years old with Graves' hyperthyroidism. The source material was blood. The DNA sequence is TGTGCCTGGAGAGGGACAGTCACCGGGGAGCTGTTTTTT. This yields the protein CAWRGTVTGELFF.